This passage covers 31 T cell receptor beta chains from one sample sequenced in a study of T cell responses to AZD1222 COVID-19 vaccine. Data came from immunoSEQ multiplex PCR; TCRdb stores just in-frame clones and leaves some out. This table has tens of thousands of clones, over 75% appearing once. The specimen was peripheral blood, collected 28 days after the second AZD1222 dose. The receptors were gathered from an adult who received the AZD1222 COVID-19 vaccine.

J is TRBJ2-1 and V is TRBV4-3; 11 nucleotides align to TRBD2. Germline V gives CDR1 LGHNA, CDR2 YSLEER. The CDR3 has 16 amino acids. Trimming removed 4 bases from V and 7 bases from J; junction bases left unmatched: 9. The DNA of the CDR3 is TGCGCCAGCAGCCTCGCGGTAGCGGGAGGGGTGAATGAGCAGTTCTTC. This gives the protein CASSLAVAGGVNEQFF.

The V and J genes are TRBV19 and TRBJ2-2; 7 bases are shared with TRBD1. Looked up from germline, CDR1 is LNHDA and CDR2 is SQIVND (reference sequence). The CDR3 has 15 amino acids. V trimming: 7 bases; J trimming: 7 bases; junction bases outside the gene matches: 12. The CDR3 protein is CASTRDSPRGGELFF. The CDR3 DNA follows: TGTGCCAGTACTCGGGACAGCCCTAGGGGCGGGGAGCTGTTTTTT.

The chain combines TRBV28 with TRBJ2-1; D call uncertain. CDR3 size: 16 residues. V dropped 7 bases and J dropped 8 bases, with 24 bases sitting between them. Germline V gene data show CDR1 as MDHEN and CDR2 as SYDVKM. The CDR3 sequence: CASKSTPRSPVHEQFF. Written as DNA, the CDR3 is TGTGCCAGCAAATCCACCCCTCGTTCGCCAGTCCATGAGCAGTTCTTC.

The V call is TRBV30, the J call TRBJ2-3, with D unclear. The length of the CDR3 is 13 residues. Germline V gene sequence: CDR1 GTSNPN, CDR2 SVGIG (reference sequence). V gave up 1 base and J gave up 1 base, with 6 bases separating them. The DNA for the CDR3 is TGTGCCTGGAGTGGGATGGGCACAGATACGCAGTATTTT. This gives the protein CAWSGMGTDTQYF.

CDR3 residues: CASSRPGLTEAFF. In nucleotides, the CDR3 is TGTGCCAGCAGTCGTCCAGGGTTAACTGAAGCTTTCTTT. This rearrangement joins TRBV12-3 or TRBV12-4 to TRBJ1-1; maybe TRBD1 (5 bases). This CDR3 region has 13 residues. Trimming removed 5 bases at V and 5 bases at J, with 12 bases between.

The chain recombines TRBV19 with TRBJ2-2; a weak D match, TRBD1 (6 bases). Between the trimmed V and J ends, which lost 5 bases and 4 bases, there was a span of 11 bases. Germline CDR1 reads LNHDA; CDR2 reads SQIVND (reference sequence). This CDR3 comprises 14 residues. The CDR3 sequence: CASSSRGRTGELFF. CDR3 sequence (DNA): TGTGCCAGTAGTTCCAGGGGACGCACCGGGGAGCTGTTTTTT.

The V and J genes are TRBV5-1 and TRBJ1-6; D might be TRBD1 (6 bases). V lost 0 bases and J 8 bases, leaving 18 bases between the germline ends. The CDR3 runs to 17 residues. Germline V gene lookup returns CDR1 SGHRS and CDR2 YFSETQ. CDR3 in amino acids: CASSLGLRGGADSPLHF. The CDR3, as DNA: TGCGCCAGCAGCTTGGGGCTTAGGGGGGGCGCGGATTCACCCCTCCACTTT. The variable domain in full, with the rest retrieved from reference TRBV5-1 and TRBJ1-6, is KAGVTQTPRYLIKTRGQQVTLSCSPISGHRSVSWYQQTPGQGLQFLFEYFSETQRNKGNFPGRFSGRQFSNSRSEMNVSTLELGDSALYLCASSLGLRGGADSPLHFGNGTRLTVT.

The chain recombines TRBV29-1 with TRBJ1-5, with 9 nucleotides matching TRBD1. The germline gives CDR1 SQVTM, CDR2 ANQGSEA. V gave up 5 bases and J gave up 6 bases; unmatched junction bases: 8. The CDR3 is 14 amino acids. Here the CDR3 reads CSVIETGGGQPQHF. As DNA, the CDR3 is TGCAGCGTTATCGAGACAGGGGGAGGTCAGCCCCAGCATTTT.

The gene calls are TRBV7-9 and TRBJ2-7; 7 nucleotides agree with TRBD1. J lost 1 base, V lost 4 bases, and 4 bases had no gene match. The CDR3 consists of 14 residues. The germline V gene encodes CDR1 SEHNR and CDR2 FQNEAQ (reference sequence). In DNA form, the CDR3 reads TGTGCCAGCAGCTACGGGACAGCATCCTACGAGCAGTACTTC. This gives the protein CASSYGTASYEQYF.

The chain recombines TRBV10-3 with TRBJ1-5; TRBD1 is a possible D gene (5 bases). In germline, CDR1 is ENHRY, CDR2 SYGVKD. The CDR3 is made up of 13 amino acids. Trimming left V 4 bases short and J 1 base short, with 5 bases between. CDR3 protein: CAISAGSNQPQHF. DNA for the CDR3: TGTGCCATCAGTGCAGGGAGCAATCAGCCCCAGCATTTT.

The gene calls are TRBV10-1 and TRBJ1-2, with 9 bases identical to TRBD1. V gave up 9 bases and J gave up 2 bases; unmatched junction bases: 13. Germline V gene data show CDR1 as WNHNN and CDR2 as SYGVQD (reference sequence). There are 16 residues in the CDR3. CDR3 nucleotide sequence: TGCGCCAGTTGCACCGGGACAGGGATCGGAAACTATGGCTACACCTTC. This gives the protein CASCTGTGIGNYGYTF.

J is TRBJ1-1 and V is TRBV5-4; perhaps TRBD1 as D (6 bases). This CDR3 is built from 16 residues. V was pared by 4 bases and J by 1 base, with 17 bases between. Per germline, CDR1 SGHNT and CDR2 YYREEE (reference sequence). The CDR3 bases are TGTGCCAGCAGCCCCATCCTGGACAGTCGGAACACTGAAGCTTTCTTT. Encoded protein: CASSPILDSRNTEAFF. The entire variable domain, with the rest obtained from reference TRBV5-4 and TRBJ1-1, is as follows: ETGVTQSPTHLIKTRGQQVTLRCSSQSGHNTVSWYQQALGQGPQFIFQYYREEENGRGNFPPRFSGLQFPNYSSELNVNALELDDSALYLCASSPILDSRNTEAFFGQGTRLTVV.

The chain couples TRBV15 to TRBJ1-2; D perhaps matches TRBD1 (5 bases). Trimming took off 5 bases at V and 3 bases at J, with 13 bases between the two ends. Germline V gene data show CDR1 as LNHNV and CDR2 as YYDKDF (reference sequence). The CDR3 totals 14 residues. The CDR3 protein is CATSAPGRHYGYTF. Written as DNA, the CDR3 is TGTGCCACCAGCGCCCCGGGACGGCACTATGGCTACACCTTC.

Only a few counts were recorded for this clone. This same CDR3 is encoded by further DNA sequences in the sample. V and J are TRBV4-3 and TRBJ1-4; 8 bases are shared with TRBD1. The CDR3 totals 14 residues. CDR1 is LGHNA and CDR2 is YSLEER in the germline V gene. V was pared by 4 bases and J by 8 bases, with 6 bases of the junction left unmatched. DNA of the CDR3: TGCGCCAGCAGCCCCGGACAGGGCAGGGAAAAACTGTTTTTT. Protein: CASSPGQGREKLFF.

The chain is built from TRBV30 and TRBJ1-6, with D possibly matching TRBD1 (6 bases). This CDR3 spans 13 amino acids. Trimming cost V 8 bases and J 3 bases, with 11 bases left between them. Germline V CDR1 and CDR2: GTSNPN, SVGIG (reference sequence). CDR3 sequence: CAGGALYNSPLHF. The CDR3 DNA is TGTGCCGGGGGGGCGCTCTATAATTCACCCCTCCACTTT. Full variable domain (missing parts from reference TRBV30 and TRBJ1-6): SQTIHQWPATLVQPVGSPLSLECTVEGTSNPNLYWYRQAAGRGLQLLFYSVGIGQISSEVPQNLSASRPQDRQFILSSKKLLLSDSGFYLCAGGALYNSPLHFGNGTRLTVT.

The gene calls are TRBV19 and TRBJ1-5; TRBD1 matches 10 bases. Germline assignment: CDR1 LNHDA and CDR2 SQIVND (reference sequence). V was pared by 8 bases and J by 6 bases, with 1 base of the junction left unmatched. The CDR3 has 12 residues. The CDR3 DNA sequence: TGTGCCAGTGGGACAGGGGCTCAGCCCCAGCATTTT. As protein: CASGTGAQPQHF.

The V gene is TRBV7-8, the J gene TRBJ2-5; TRBD1 or TRBD2 may be the D gene (5 bases each). This CDR3 spans 12 amino acids. Trimming stripped 5 bases from V and 7 bases from J, with 11 bases between. The germline V gene encodes CDR1 SGHVS and CDR2 FQNEAQ. The CDR3 spells CASSRPGGTQYF. The CDR3 nucleotides are TGTGCCAGCAGCCGCCCTGGGGGGACCCAGTACTTC.

This rearrangement joins TRBV7-8 to TRBJ2-3; 12 bases fit TRBD2. Germline V gene sequence: CDR1 SGHVS, CDR2 FQNEAQ. V shed 4 bases, J shed 3 bases, and the junction held 8 bases outside the gene matches. CDR3 size: 17 residues. CDR3 protein: CASSSKTSGRRTDTQYF. The CDR3 coding sequence is TGTGCCAGCAGCTCAAAGACTAGCGGGAGACGTACAGATACGCAGTATTTT.

The rearrangement uses TRBV27 and TRBJ2-1; 7 bases are a match to TRBD2. The CDR3 extends over 15 amino acids. Germline V gene sequence: CDR1 MNHEY, CDR2 SMNVEV (reference sequence). Losses at the gene ends were 2 bases for V and 8 bases for J; bases not matched to a gene: 9. The CDR3: CASSLGSSGLDEQFF. In nucleotides, the CDR3 is TGTGCCAGCAGTTTAGGGTCTAGCGGCTTGGATGAGCAGTTCTTC.

This chain uses TRBV11-2 with TRBJ2-7, with D unclear. Trimming stripped 2 bases from V and 4 bases from J, with 15 bases between. CDR1 and CDR2 (germline): SGHAT, FQNNGV. The CDR3 spans 15 residues. The chain's CDR3 is CASSLLRSSNYEQYF. As DNA, the CDR3 is TGTGCCAGCAGCTTATTGCGGTCCTCAAATTACGAGCAGTACTTC.

The chain uses TRBV18 and TRBJ2-1; D is unresolved. Germline lookup yields CDR1 KGHSH and CDR2 LQKENI. The CDR3 has 11 amino acids. Trimming cost V 6 bases and J 7 bases, with 7 bases left between them. The CDR3 DNA is TGTGCCAGCTCGGTAAATAATGAGCAGTTCTTC. This sequence encodes CASSVNNEQFF.

V and J are TRBV28 and TRBJ2-2; D is unclear. V lost 6 bases and J lost 5, with 7 bases in between. The length of the CDR3 is 12 residues. The germline gives CDR1 MDHEN, CDR2 SYDVKM. CDR3 nucleotide sequence: TGTGCCAGCAGCCCTTTTACCGGGGAGCTGTTTTTT. Translating it yields CASSPFTGELFF.

The V call is TRBV7-6, the J call TRBJ2-7; possibly TRBD2 for D (5 bases). CDR3 length equals 15 residues. V shed 5 bases and J shed 0 bases, with 14 bases lying between them. Per the germline V gene, CDR1 is SGHVS and CDR2 is FNYEAQ. CDR3 loop: CASSANSASSYEQYF. DNA for the CDR3: TGTGCCAGCAGCGCGAATAGCGCTAGCTCCTACGAGCAGTACTTC.

The V and J genes are TRBV6-5 and TRBJ2-7; 9 bases map to TRBD1. Germline trimming cut 6 bases from V and 2 bases from J; bases unmatched to any gene: 8. The CDR3 loop spans 15 amino acids. Germline CDR1 is MNHEY and CDR2 is SVGAGI. CDR3 amino acids: CASSWTGDPAYEQYF. The CDR3 nucleotides are TGTGCCAGCAGCTGGACAGGGGACCCCGCCTACGAGCAGTACTTC.

This sequence joins TRBV28 and TRBJ1-6; D is unclear. V shed 7 bases and J shed 10 bases, with 14 bases lying between them. Germline loops: CDR1 MDHEN, CDR2 SYDVKM. The CDR3 has 13 residues. CDR3 DNA: TGTGCCAGCACTCCAGAACCTTGGTCACCCCTCCACTTT. Translation gives CASTPEPWSPLHF.

This clone was detected once. This chain connects TRBV5-8 to TRBJ2-2; 8 nucleotides align to TRBD2. Germline V CDR1 and CDR2: SGHTS, YDEGEE. The junction had 7 bases not matched to a gene; V was cut back by 1 base and J by 2 bases. The CDR3 consists of 17 residues. CDR3 nucleotide sequence: TGTGCCAGCAGCTTGTGGCGAAGCGGGGGCAACACCGGGGAGCTGTTTTTT. Protein product: CASSLWRSGGNTGELFF.

The chain links TRBV15 to TRBJ1-2; D is uncertain. The CDR3 sequence is 16 residues long. The germline CDR1 and CDR2 sequences are LNHNV and YYDKDF (reference sequence). V was pared by 0 bases and J by 4 bases, with 15 bases between. In DNA form, the CDR3 reads TGTGCCACCAGCAGAGATCTGAGGGAGAACGCCTATGGCTACACCTTC. Translation gives CATSRDLRENAYGYTF.

This clone appeared a single time. The rearrangement joins TRBV10-3 to TRBJ1-1, with 12 bases that match TRBD1. Per the germline V gene, CDR1 is ENHRY and CDR2 is SYGVKD. V shed 10 bases and J 5 bases; nucleotides not matched to a gene: 14. The CDR3 loop spans 16 amino acids. CDR3 loop: CATSGRGQGARTEAFF. The DNA of the CDR3 is TGTGCCACCTCCGGTCGGGGACAGGGGGCAAGAACTGAAGCTTTCTTT.

The V and J genes are TRBV10-3 and TRBJ2-7; D not resolved. Trimming cost V 8 bases and J 3 bases, with 26 bases left between them. The CDR3 runs 17 residues. In germline, CDR1 is ENHRY, CDR2 SYGVKD. CDR3 nucleotide sequence: TGTGCCATCGGAAACCGGGCCACGCAAAGGTGGAGCTACGAGCAGTACTTC. Protein product: CAIGNRATQRWSYEQYF.

In its sample, this clone was seen once. The chain combines TRBV18 with TRBJ2-7; the D gene is possibly TRBD1 (6 bases). This CDR3 has 16 amino acids. From germline, CDR1 is KGHSH and CDR2 LQKENI. V shed 3 bases and J shed 3 bases, with 18 bases lying between them. CDR3 amino acids: CASSPKGVYGDYEQYF. Written as DNA, the CDR3 is TGTGCCAGCTCACCGAAGGGGGTTTACGGTGACTACGAGCAGTACTTC.

V usage is TRBV4-3 and J usage is TRBJ2-7, with 8 bases matching TRBD1. Germline trimming cut 2 bases from V and 0 bases from J; bases unmatched to any gene: 3. CDR3 length: 15 residues. From germline, CDR1 is LGHNA and CDR2 YSLEER. The CDR3 nucleotides read TGCGCCAGCAGCCAAACCAGGGGGCCCTCCTACGAGCAGTACTTC. Translated, it gives CASSQTRGPSYEQYF.